This TCR beta chain was retrieved from a study of blood T cell repertoires in COVID-19. This CDR3 has 16 residues. CDR1 is SGHVS and CDR2 is FQNEAQ in the germline V gene. J lost 3 bases, V lost 2 bases, and 7 bases had no gene match. Libraries were prepared by immunoSEQ multiplex PCR; TCRdb keeps only in-frame clonotypes and omits some of them. The table shows about 230,000 clones, with approximately 81% occurring only once. This TCR was sampled from an elderly woman with acute or convalescent COVID-19. The J gene is TRBJ1-3, the V gene TRBV7-8, with 7 bases that match TRBD1. Sequenced input: peripheral blood. The CDR3 protein is CASSLRQGGSGNTIYF. CDR3 DNA sequence: TGTGCCAGCAGCTTAAGGCAGGGGGGAAGTGGAAACACCATATATTTT.